The sequence of this T cell receptor (beta chain) was determined in a study of Ad26.COV2.S vaccination and SARS-CoV-2 variants. Sequencing used immunoSEQ multiplex PCR; TCRdb keeps in-frame clones, though not all of them. The table includes around 300,000 clones, about nine tenths detected once. In its sample, this clone was seen once. Sample treatment: around 19 received Ad26.COV2.S at low or high dose, single or two shots; 5 received placebo; per-sample allocation not given. All samples were drawn on day 63, counting from the first vaccine or placebo injection. The source of this sequence is a person aged 18-60 years who received the Ad26.COV2.S COVID-19 vaccine or a placebo. Sequences were derived from peripheral blood, sampled in a trial of Ad26.COV2.S vaccine versus placebo.

CDR3 loop: CASSQDKKDTQYF. DNA for the CDR3: TGTGCCAGCAGCCAAGATAAGAAGGATACGCAGTATTTT. The rearrangement joins TRBV4-2 to TRBJ2-3; D uncertain. The CDR3 runs 13 residues. V dropped 0 bases and J dropped 6 bases, with 7 bases sitting between them. Germline V CDR1 and CDR2: LGHNA, YNFKEQ.